These 12 T cell receptor beta chains came from one sample sequenced in a study of identical twins. In TCRdb, the 5' RACE reads were re-called with MiXCR into one record per CDR3 protein. The table has around 550,000 distinct CDR3 sequences, nearly 15% seen once. These data were also filed under a second study, of yellow fever vaccine responses in identical twins.

The material sequenced was CD4+ T cells sorted from blood. The origin of the receptors is a young woman in good health.

This clonotype was recorded a few times. The V and J genes are TRBV28 and TRBJ1-1, with a tentative D call TRBD1 (5 bases). Trimming took off 4 bases at V and 1 base at J, with 13 bases between the two ends. Germline V gives CDR1 MDHEN, CDR2 SYDVKM. This CDR3 region has 15 residues. The CDR3 DNA follows: TGTGCCAGCAGTTCCGAATGGCAGGGGAACACTGAAGCTTTCTTT. Translating gives CASSSEWQGNTEAFF.

This clonotype showed up many times. The V call is TRBV5-1, the J call TRBJ1-5, with TRBD1 as a possible D gene (5 bases). This CDR3 has 14 residues. Trimming pared 0 bases from V and 7 bases from J, leaving 11 bases between. The germline gives CDR1 SGHRS, CDR2 YFSETQ. DNA of the CDR3: TGCGCCAGCAGCTTGGCTGGGGGGTCCCAGCCCCAGCATTTT. It is translated as CASSLAGGSQPQHF.

The chain has TRBV11-2 and TRBJ2-2, with D hard to call. CDR3 length: 14 residues. Between the trimmed V and J ends, which lost 6 bases and 0 bases, there was a span of 8 bases. Germline V gene lookup returns CDR1 SGHAT and CDR2 FQNNGV. The chain's CDR3 is CASRADANTGELFF. In DNA form, the CDR3 reads TGTGCCAGCAGGGCCGACGCGAACACCGGGGAGCTGTTTTTT.

This clonotype was counted between two and nine times. The rearrangement uses TRBV19 and TRBJ2-7; 8 bases match TRBD2. CDR1 and CDR2 from the germline V gene are LNHDA and SQIVND (reference sequence). There are 14 residues in the CDR3. Unmatched junction bases numbered 3, after V lost 1 base and J lost 4 bases. CDR3 DNA: TGTGCCAGTAGTATAGCGGGAGGGCCTTACGAGCAGTACTTC. Translation: CASSIAGGPYEQYF.

This clonotype was seen more than once but under ten times. V usage is TRBV12-3 or TRBV12-4 and J usage is TRBJ1-1; D possibly corresponds to TRBD1 (5 bases). Trimming took 6 bases from V and 1 from J, leaving 21 bases between them. The CDR3 is made up of 17 amino acids. CDR3: CASSPHRQGRGNTEAFF. CDR3 DNA: TGTGCCAGCAGCCCTCACCGCCAGGGTAGAGGGAACACTGAAGCTTTCTTT.

The table lists this clonotype with many counts. The genes are TRBV24-1 and TRBJ2-1, with D perhaps matching TRBD1 or TRBD2 (5 bases each). Germline assignment: CDR1 KGHDR and CDR2 SFDVKD. The CDR3 is made up of 18 amino acids. Trimming pared 6 bases from V and 2 bases from J, leaving 22 bases between. The CDR3 here is CATSPSIGAREPYNEQFF. CDR3 nucleotide sequence: TGTGCCACCAGTCCCTCTATTGGGGCCAGGGAGCCCTACAATGAGCAGTTCTTC.

The chain recombines TRBV11-2 with TRBJ2-5, with 7 bases aligning to TRBD2. CDR3 size: 16 residues. Germline CDR1 SGHAT, CDR2 FQNNGV. The J segment lost 3 bases and the V segment lost 2 bases, leaving 9 bases of the junction unmatched. DNA of the CDR3: TGTGCCAGCAGCTTAACCCTGCGGGGGAGTAAAGAGACCCAGTACTTC. Translating gives CASSLTLRGSKETQYF.

This clonotype was counted only a few times. The chain combines TRBV7-2 with TRBJ2-3, with D unclear. The CDR3 contains 15 residues. The germline V gene encodes CDR1 SGHTA and CDR2 FQGNSA. Trimming shortened V by 2 bases and J by 4 bases, and 13 bases separated the two germline ends. The CDR3 bases are TGTGCCAGCAGCTTATCCTTAGTTGGGTCAGATACGCAGTATTTT. This codes for CASSLSLVGSDTQYF.

This clonotype turned up a few times. This chain joins TRBV3-1 and TRBJ2-7; perhaps TRBD1 as D (6 bases). The germline V gene has CDR1 LGHDT and CDR2 YNNKEL (reference sequence). V was cut by 2 bases and J by 0 bases, with 11 bases left in between. The CDR3 loop spans 15 amino acids. In DNA, the CDR3 is TGTGCCAGCAGCCAAAACCCGACAGGCTCCTACGAGCAGTACTTC. It is translated as CASSQNPTGSYEQYF.

The chain is built from TRBV7-9 and TRBJ1-6; D is ambiguous. Trimming left V 6 bases short and J 0 bases short, with 9 bases between. CDR1 is SEHNR, CDR2 FQNEAQ, per germline (reference sequence). This CDR3 has 15 residues. The CDR3 is CASRSTSSYNSPLHF. The CDR3 DNA is TGTGCCAGCAGGTCCACGAGCTCCTATAATTCACCCCTCCACTTT.

The V and J genes are TRBV7-4 and TRBJ2-7; D is possibly TRBD1 (6 bases). This CDR3 has 12 residues. Looked up from germline, CDR1 is SGHVT and CDR2 is SQSDAQ. The V end lost 11 bases, the J end lost 0 bases, and 11 bases lay between the germline ends. CDR3 bases: TGTGCCCTCGGGACAAACTCCTACGAGCAGTACGTC. This translates into CALGTNSYEQYV.

This rearrangement joins TRBV20-1 to TRBJ1-1; D unclear. This CDR3 spans 11 amino acids. The ends were cut back, 3 bases at V and 6 bases at J, with 8 bases in the middle. Germline CDR1 is DFQATT and CDR2 is SNEGSKA (reference sequence). CDR3 residues: CSARWSPEAFF. For the CDR3, the DNA is TGCAGTGCTAGGTGGAGTCCTGAAGCTTTCTTT.